Shown below are 20 T cell receptor beta chains from a single sample sequenced in a study of early T cells in non-severe SARS-CoV-2 infection. TCRdb ran MiXCR on the 5' RACE reads and lists one entry per CDR3 protein. The table shows some 42,000 distinct CDR3 sequences, with about 6.5% occurring only once. The sample consisted of whole blood, taken at baseline. The receptors here all came from an adult who was a healthcare worker with PCR-confirmed SARS-CoV-2 infection or an uninfected control (not recorded which).

The sample holds many counts of this clonotype. The chain uses TRBV19 and TRBJ1-5; D not certain. V was cut by 3 bases and J by 0 bases, with 9 bases left in between. In germline, CDR1 is LNHDA, CDR2 SQIVND (reference sequence). This CDR3 region has 15 residues. The CDR3 DNA reads TGTGCCAGTAGTATCCGGGAATATAGCAATCAGCCCCAGCATTTT. Translated, it gives CASSIREYSNQPQHF.

This clonotype was recorded at least ten times. This sequence joins TRBV5-1 and TRBJ1-4; the match to TRBD1 covers 8 bases. The CDR3 totals 16 residues. V trimming: 1 base; J trimming: 7 bases; junction bases outside the gene matches: 9. Germline V CDR1 and CDR2: SGHRS, YFSETQ. CDR3 region: CASSLTGGVMTEKLFF. CDR3 nucleotide sequence: TGCGCCAGCAGCTTGACAGGGGGGGTTATGACTGAAAAACTGTTTTTT.

The CDR3 protein is CSADDDPNTEAFF. CDR3 coding DNA: TGCAGTGCTGACGACGACCCGAACACTGAAGCTTTCTTT. This sequence joins TRBV20-1 and TRBJ1-1; D unresolved. The germline V gene has CDR1 DFQATT and CDR2 SNEGSKA (reference sequence). Trimming cost V 5 bases and J 1 base, with 11 bases left between them. The CDR3 totals 13 residues.

A few counts support this clonotype. This chain uses TRBV21-1 with TRBJ1-1; the table calls TRBD1, which could not be checked here. TRBV21-1 is deemed a pseudogene. The CDR3 consists of 16 residues. CDR3 sequence reads: CASSSIFGGAGTEAFF. The CDR3 DNA reads as TGTGCCAGCAGCAGTATATTCGGGGGCGCGGGCACTGAAGCTTTCTTT.

About this clonotype itself: A much larger clone differs by one base, so this may be a read error. The rearrangement uses TRBV30 and TRBJ1-1; D is undetermined. The CDR3 runs to 12 residues. Germline-derived CDR1 and CDR2 are GTSNPN and SVGIG (reference sequence). In DNA form, the CDR3 reads TGTCCCTGGAGGCCGGGGAACACTGAAGCTTTCTTT. Translation gives CPWRPGNTEAFF.

This clonotype has at least ten counts. The rearrangement links TRBV30 to TRBJ2-7; D remains unclear. Per germline, CDR1 GTSNPN and CDR2 SVGIG (reference sequence). The V end was cut by 1 base, the J end by 7 bases, with 17 bases between. The CDR3 totals 14 residues. The CDR3 nucleotides are TGTGCCTGGAGTGACGAACACCCGGAGAAGGAGCAGTACTTC. It translates to CAWSDEHPEKEQYF.

This clonotype was counted many times. V gene TRBV7-2 combines with J gene TRBJ1-5, with D uncertain. The germline V gene has CDR1 SGHTA and CDR2 FQGNSA. The CDR3 extends over 14 amino acids. Trimming removed 2 bases at V and 5 bases at J, with 10 bases between. The CDR3 reads CASSLRGRDQPQHF. The CDR3 DNA follows: TGTGCCAGCAGCTTAAGAGGGCGTGATCAGCCCCAGCATTTT.

This clonotype was detected many times. This sequence joins TRBV20-1 and TRBJ2-1; the match to TRBD2 covers 7 bases. Germline values: CDR1 DFQATT, CDR2 SNEGSKA (reference sequence). This CDR3 spans 17 amino acids. V lost 0 bases and J lost 4; bases outside the gene matches: 12. The CDR3 reads CSAREPTTRGSYNEQFF. CDR3 DNA sequence: TGCAGTGCTAGAGAACCCACAACGCGGGGGTCTTACAATGAGCAGTTCTTC.

This clonotype was counted many times. This chain connects TRBV15 to TRBJ2-1; D remains unclear. Per the germline V gene, CDR1 is LNHNV and CDR2 is YYDKDF (reference sequence). Trimming shortened V by 0 bases and J by 7 bases, and 4 bases separated the two germline ends. This CDR3 contains 12 residues. CDR3 DNA sequence: TGTGCCACCAGCAGAGACAGGAATGAGCAGTTCTTC. Encoded protein: CATSRDRNEQFF.

The V and J genes are TRBV27 and TRBJ2-3; the D is unclear. Trimming removed 5 bases at V and 0 bases at J, with 12 bases between. Germline V gene data show CDR1 as MNHEY and CDR2 as SMNVEV (reference sequence). The CDR3 totals 15 residues. In DNA, the CDR3 is TGTGCCAGCAGTATACCGGTTGGCAGCACAGATACGCAGTATTTT. It yields the protein CASSIPVGSTDTQYF.

This clonotype has only a few counts. V and J are TRBV28 and TRBJ2-2; the match to TRBD1 covers 7 bases. The CDR3 is 15 residues long. Germline V gene data show CDR1 as MDHEN and CDR2 as SYDVKM. Germline trimming cut 4 bases from V and 3 bases from J; bases unmatched to any gene: 5. The CDR3 DNA follows: TGTGCCAGCAGTTCGTGGGACAGTTACACCGGGGAGCTGTTTTTT. This codes for CASSSWDSYTGELFF.

The sample holds many counts of this clonotype. J is TRBJ2-2 and V is TRBV5-4; 9 nucleotides agree with TRBD1. The germline gives CDR1 SGHNT, CDR2 YYREEE (reference sequence). This CDR3 is 13 amino acids long. The junction had 2 bases not matched to a gene; V was cut back by 4 bases and J by 7 bases. The CDR3 here is CASSATGGGELFF. The CDR3, as DNA: TGTGCCAGCAGCGCGACAGGGGGCGGGGAGCTGTTTTTT.

This clonotype was found many times. The chain carries TRBV11-2 and TRBJ1-1; 9 bases line up with TRBD1. Trimming at V came to 5 bases and at J to 2 bases, leaving 15 bases not matched to a gene. The CDR3 consists of 18 residues. The germline CDR1 and CDR2 sequences are SGHAT and FQNNGV. The CDR3 coding sequence is TGTGCCAGCAGCCTCCGCCCTAGGGGACAGGGTAAAAACACTGAAGCTTTCTTT. The encoded protein is CASSLRPRGQGKNTEAFF. The full variable domain, rest sourced from reference TRBV11-2 and TRBJ1-1, is EAGVAQSPRYKIIEKRQSVAFWCNPISGHATLYWYQQILGQGPKLLIQFQNNGVVDDSQLPKDRFSAERLKGVDSTLKIQPAKLEDSAVYLCASSLRPRGQGKNTEAFFGQGTRLTVV.

This clonotype was observed at least ten times. This chain links TRBV12-5 with TRBJ1-2, with 7 bases identical to TRBD1. CDR3 size: 13 residues. The V gene's germline CDR1 is LGHNT and CDR2 FRNRAP. The V and J ends lost 2 bases and 3 bases, in that order; junction bases with no gene match: 0. CDR3 in amino acids: CASGLTGDYGYTF. The DNA for the CDR3 is TGTGCTAGTGGTTTGACAGGGGACTATGGCTACACCTTC.

This clonotype was seen at least ten times. The genes are TRBV7-6 and TRBJ1-2, with 8 nucleotides matching TRBD1. CDR1 and CDR2 from the germline V gene are SGHVS and FNYEAQ. Germline trimming cut 3 bases from V and 3 bases from J; bases unmatched to any gene: 6. The CDR3 length is 15 residues. Here the CDR3 reads CASSFVDRGDYGYTF. CDR3 bases: TGTGCCAGCAGCTTCGTAGACAGGGGTGACTATGGCTACACCTTC.

The gene calls are TRBV7-9 and TRBJ1-2; D gene uncertain. Germline V gene sequence: CDR1 SEHNR, CDR2 FQNEAQ (reference sequence). The CDR3 length is 14 residues. V lost 0 bases and J 0 bases, leaving 5 bases between the germline ends. CDR3 sequence reads: CASSLAQANYGYTF. As DNA, the CDR3 is TGTGCCAGCAGCTTAGCGCAAGCTAACTATGGCTACACCTTC.

This clonotype was found many times. No conserved phenylalanine or tryptophan is present at the end of the CDR3, so a read error is the likely explanation. The chain is built from TRBV30 and TRBJ2-3, with 8 bases aligning to TRBD2. V was clipped by 0 bases and J by 1 base; unmatched bases: 6. Germline values: CDR1 GTSNPN, CDR2 SVGIG (reference sequence). The CDR3 is 16 residues long. CDR3 residues: CAWSVSRLARTDTQYY. CDR3 coding DNA: TGTGCCTGGAGTGTGTCCCGACTAGCGCGCACAGATACGCAGTATTAT.

In this sample, this clonotype turned up many times. The chain couples TRBV19 to TRBJ1-5; D remains ambiguous. From germline, CDR1 is LNHDA and CDR2 SQIVND (reference sequence). V was cut by 8 bases and J by 0 bases, with 14 bases left in between. CDR3 length: 15 amino acids. DNA of the CDR3: TGTGCCAGTGGAATGAACGGGGTTAGCAATCAGCCCCAGCATTTT. It yields the protein CASGMNGVSNQPQHF.

This clonotype showed up many times. The chain employs TRBV6-5 and TRBJ2-1, with TRBD2 identical over 9 bases. The V and J ends lost 5 bases and 7 bases, in that order; junction bases with no gene match: 15. The CDR3 spans 17 residues. CDR1 and CDR2 (germline): MNHEY, SVGAGI. CDR3 sequence: CASSRAGGGAATNEQFF. The CDR3 coding sequence is TGTGCCAGCAGTCGTGCTGGCGGGGGGGCGGCAACTAATGAGCAGTTCTTC.

This clonotype has at least ten counts. This chain links TRBV12-3 or TRBV12-4 with TRBJ2-1; possible D gene TRBD1, 5 bases. Trimming stripped 5 bases from V and 6 bases from J, with 8 bases between. The CDR3 contains 12 residues. The CDR3 is CASSKTGNEQFF. The CDR3 coding sequence is TGTGCCAGCAGTAAAACAGGCAATGAGCAGTTCTTC.